The 3 T cell receptor beta chains listed next were all sequenced from one sample in a study of PD-1 blockade in mismatch repair-deficient tumors. Sequenced by immunoSEQ multiplex PCR; TCRdb stores in-frame clones only, minus some. The data contain 120,000 or so clones, about 88% of them singletons. The material was peripheral blood, obtained 44 weeks after starting pembrolizumab. The receptor set was obtained from an adult with mismatch repair-deficient cancer.

This rearrangement joins TRBV10-3 to TRBJ2-7, with D maybe TRBD2 (6 bases). The V and J ends lost 5 bases and 3 bases respectively, with 23 bases between them. Germline V gives CDR1 ENHRY, CDR2 SYGVKD. The CDR3 is made up of 17 amino acids. CDR3 sequence: CAISRGQGEARGYEQYF. The CDR3 coding sequence is TGTGCCATCAGTCGTGGACAAGGGGAGGCCCGGGGCTACGAGCAGTACTTC.

The V call is TRBV19, the J call TRBJ1-5; D uncertain. V was pared by 5 bases and J by 2 bases, with 16 bases between. This CDR3 has 16 residues. In germline, CDR1 is LNHDA, CDR2 SQIVND (reference sequence). This CDR3 reads CASSLGRVGGNQPQHF. The CDR3, as DNA: TGTGCCAGTAGTCTGGGCCGGGTTGGGGGCAATCAGCCCCAGCATTTT. The full variable domain, completed using reference TRBV19 and TRBJ1-5, is DGGITQSPKYLFRKEGQNVTLSCEQNLNHDAMYWYRQDPGQGLRLIYYSQIVNDFQKGDIAEGYSVSREKKESFPLTVTSAQKNPTAFYLCASSLGRVGGNQPQHFGDGTRLSIL.

This clone occurred once. V is TRBV7-3 and J is TRBJ2-2; possibly TRBD2 for D (6 bases). The CDR3 covers 14 residues. Deletions cut 5 bases from V and 4 bases from J, with 11 bases between. Germline V CDR1 and CDR2: SGHTA, FQGTGA. The CDR3: CASSRTTSTGELFF. For the CDR3, the DNA is TGTGCCAGCAGCCGGACTACAAGCACCGGGGAGCTGTTTTTT.